These 3 T cell receptor beta chains were sequenced from one sample in a study of regulatory T cells in long-lasting Graves disease. Time point specified: newly diagnosed GD, antithyroid drugs for less than 3 months. Generation of the TCR library employed RNA extracted from PBMCs. Construction of the TCR beta libraries employed iRepertoire HTBI primers in conjunction with Arm-PCR of CDR3 regions. Each CDR3 protein is one row after TCRdb ran MiXCR on the multiplex PCR reads. Here the sample spans more than 350,000 distinct CDR3 sequences, more than 12% being singletons. These same records also appear under a second study, on T cells in Graves' hyperthyroidism and ophthalmopathy.

Sample: peripheral blood mononuclear cells (PBMCs), taken at new diagnosis, from a patient treated with antithyroid drugs. These receptors were collected from a woman aged 30 to 39 with Graves disease.

This clonotype appeared many times. The chain employs TRBV12-3 or TRBV12-4 and TRBJ1-2; D is undetermined. The CDR3 totals 15 residues. With 6 bases removed from V and 0 bases from J, the gap between germline ends came to 14 bases. The CDR3 bases are TGTGCCAGCAGCTTGGGAGGGTTGACTAACTATGGCTACACCTTC. Protein sequence: CASSLGGLTNYGYTF.

This clonotype has ten or more counts. V is TRBV3-1 and J is TRBJ1-5; no reliable D call. Germline assignment: CDR1 LGHDT and CDR2 YNNKEL (reference sequence). V lost 1 base and J lost 7, with 5 bases in between. The CDR3 totals 12 residues. Here the CDR3 reads CASSQGWQPQHF. The CDR3 DNA reads TGTGCCAGCAGCCAAGGGTGGCAGCCCCAGCATTTT.

This clonotype was seen more than once but under ten times. The chain couples TRBV6-5 to TRBJ1-2, with D perhaps matching TRBD1 (5 bases). V lost 4 bases to trimming and J lost 0 bases, with 9 bases between them. Germline-derived CDR1 and CDR2 are MNHEY and SVGAGI. The CDR3 has 14 amino acids. The CDR3 here is CASSWRGSNYGYTF. The CDR3 bases are TGTGCCAGCAGTTGGAGGGGCTCTAACTATGGCTACACCTTC.